This TCR beta chain derives from a study of blood T cell repertoires in COVID-19. Study background: Sites across the United States, Italy and Spain contributed samples from acute and convalescent COVID-19. The cDNA or gDNA used as material had been derived from T cells, B-cell-depleted T cells, or PBMCs.

Germline CDR1 is MNHEY and CDR2 is SMNVEV (reference sequence). V was clipped by 2 bases and J by 5 bases; unmatched bases: 8. This CDR3 contains 16 residues. Authors' processing steps: Amplification from reference gene primers served as the basis for estimated nucleated cell counts. Some clones are missing from TCRdb's copy, which holds only in-frame ones; the method was immunoSEQ multiplex PCR. V, J and clone size were drawn from that table, and D and trimming were deduced from the DNA. The sample consists of roughly 53,000 clones, around four fifths of them appearing once. Sequences were obtained from peripheral blood. The chain links TRBV27 to TRBJ2-5, with 10 nucleotides matching TRBD1. The receptor's source is a man aged 45-60 years with acute or convalescent COVID-19. In DNA, the CDR3 is TGTGCCAGCAGTTTAGTGACAGGGGGCTCTAGGGAGACCCAGTACTTC. Translation: CASSLVTGGSRETQYF.